A single T cell receptor beta chain is shown here with its context. Only in-frame clones appear in the TCRdb table, and some are missing; sequencing was by immunoSEQ multiplex PCR. Counted here are around 160,000 clones, 80% occurring once; the ten biggest clones make up approximately 12%. The data belong to a study of blood T cell repertoires in COVID-19. About the study: PBMCs, B-cell-depleted T cells, or T cells were the source of the cDNA or gDNA that made up the material.

The CDR3 runs 15 residues. From germline, CDR1 is SGHRS and CDR2 YFSETQ. J lost 3 bases, V lost 2 bases, and 3 bases had no gene match. The chain employs TRBV5-1 and TRBJ2-3; 10 bases are shared with TRBD1. Sequenced material: peripheral blood. This clonotype was sampled from a man in his 60s with active or convalescent COVID-19. The chain's CDR3 is CASSFRDRGTDTQYF. CDR3 coding DNA: TGCGCCAGCAGCTTCCGGGACAGGGGAACAGATACGCAGTATTTT.